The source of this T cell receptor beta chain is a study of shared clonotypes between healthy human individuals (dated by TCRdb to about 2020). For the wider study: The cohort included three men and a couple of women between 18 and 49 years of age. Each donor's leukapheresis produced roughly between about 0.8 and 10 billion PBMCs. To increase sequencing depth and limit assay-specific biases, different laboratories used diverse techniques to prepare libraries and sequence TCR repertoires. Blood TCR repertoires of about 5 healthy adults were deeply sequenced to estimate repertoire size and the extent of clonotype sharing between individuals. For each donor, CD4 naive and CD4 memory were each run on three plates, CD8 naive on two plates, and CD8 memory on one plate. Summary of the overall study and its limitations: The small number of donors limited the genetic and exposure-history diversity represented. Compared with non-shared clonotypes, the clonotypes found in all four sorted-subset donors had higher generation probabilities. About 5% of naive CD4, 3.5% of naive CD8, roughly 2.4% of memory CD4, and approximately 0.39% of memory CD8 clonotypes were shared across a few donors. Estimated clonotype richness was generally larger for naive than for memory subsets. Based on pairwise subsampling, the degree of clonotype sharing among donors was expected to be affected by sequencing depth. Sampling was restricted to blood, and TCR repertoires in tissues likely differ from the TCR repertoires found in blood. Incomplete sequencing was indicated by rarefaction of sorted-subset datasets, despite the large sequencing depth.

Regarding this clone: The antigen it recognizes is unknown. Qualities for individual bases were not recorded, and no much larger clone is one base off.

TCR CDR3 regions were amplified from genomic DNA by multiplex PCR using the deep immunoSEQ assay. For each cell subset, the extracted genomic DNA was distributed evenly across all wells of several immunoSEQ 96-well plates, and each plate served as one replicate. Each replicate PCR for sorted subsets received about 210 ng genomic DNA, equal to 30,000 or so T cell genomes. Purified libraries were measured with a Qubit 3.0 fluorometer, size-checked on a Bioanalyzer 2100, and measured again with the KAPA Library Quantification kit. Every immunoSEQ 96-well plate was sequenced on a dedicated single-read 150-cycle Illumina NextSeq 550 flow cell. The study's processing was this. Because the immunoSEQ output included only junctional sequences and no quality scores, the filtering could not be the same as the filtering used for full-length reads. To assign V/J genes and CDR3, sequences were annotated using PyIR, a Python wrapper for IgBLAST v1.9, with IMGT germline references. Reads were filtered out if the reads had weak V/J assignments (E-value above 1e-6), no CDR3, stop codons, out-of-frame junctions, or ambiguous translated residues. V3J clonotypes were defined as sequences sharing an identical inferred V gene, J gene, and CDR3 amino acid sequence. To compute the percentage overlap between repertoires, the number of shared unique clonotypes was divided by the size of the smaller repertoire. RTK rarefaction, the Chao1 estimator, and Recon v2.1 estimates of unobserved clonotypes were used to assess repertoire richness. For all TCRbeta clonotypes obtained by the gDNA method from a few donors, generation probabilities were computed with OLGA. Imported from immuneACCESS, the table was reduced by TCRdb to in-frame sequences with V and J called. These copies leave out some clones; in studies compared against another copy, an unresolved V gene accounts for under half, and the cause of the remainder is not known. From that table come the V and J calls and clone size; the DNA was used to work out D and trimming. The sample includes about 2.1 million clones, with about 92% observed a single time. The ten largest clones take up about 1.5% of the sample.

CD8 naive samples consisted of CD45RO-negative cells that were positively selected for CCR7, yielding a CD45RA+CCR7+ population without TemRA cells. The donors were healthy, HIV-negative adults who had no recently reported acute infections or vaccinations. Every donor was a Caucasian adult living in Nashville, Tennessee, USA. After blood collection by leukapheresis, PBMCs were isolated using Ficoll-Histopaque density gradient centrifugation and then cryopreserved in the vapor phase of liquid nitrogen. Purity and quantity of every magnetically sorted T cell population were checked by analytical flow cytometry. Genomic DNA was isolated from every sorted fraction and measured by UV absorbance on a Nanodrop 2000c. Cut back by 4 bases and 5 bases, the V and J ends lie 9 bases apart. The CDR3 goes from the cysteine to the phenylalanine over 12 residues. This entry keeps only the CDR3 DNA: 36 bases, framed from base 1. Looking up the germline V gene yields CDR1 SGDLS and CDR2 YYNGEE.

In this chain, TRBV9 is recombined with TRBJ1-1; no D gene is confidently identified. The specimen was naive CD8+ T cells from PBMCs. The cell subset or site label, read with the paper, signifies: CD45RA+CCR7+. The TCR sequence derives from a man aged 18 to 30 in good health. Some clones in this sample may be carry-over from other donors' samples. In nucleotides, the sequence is TGTGCCAGCAGCAACGGTGGGACTGAAGCTTTCTTT. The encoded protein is CASSNGGTEAFF.